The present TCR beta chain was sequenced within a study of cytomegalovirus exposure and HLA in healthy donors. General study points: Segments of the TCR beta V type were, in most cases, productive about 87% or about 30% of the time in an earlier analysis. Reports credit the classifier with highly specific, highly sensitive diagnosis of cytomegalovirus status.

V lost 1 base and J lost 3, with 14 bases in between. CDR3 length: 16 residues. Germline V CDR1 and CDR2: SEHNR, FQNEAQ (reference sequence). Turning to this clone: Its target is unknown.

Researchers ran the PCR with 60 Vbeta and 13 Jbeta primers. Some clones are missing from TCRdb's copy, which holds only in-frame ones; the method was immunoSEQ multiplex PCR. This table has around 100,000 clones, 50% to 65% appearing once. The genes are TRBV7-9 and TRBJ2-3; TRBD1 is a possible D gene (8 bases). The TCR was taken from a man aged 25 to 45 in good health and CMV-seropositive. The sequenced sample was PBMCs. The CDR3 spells CASSLGIQGGTDTQYF. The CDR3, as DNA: TGTGCCAGCAGCTTAGGAATACAGGGGGGGACAGATACGCAGTATTTT.